Below, one TCR beta chain is given with its context. The antigen remains unidentified. The data originate from a study of Ad26.COV2.S vaccination and SARS-CoV-2 variants. General study results and limits: Reportedly, spike-specific CD8+ and CD4+ T cell responses achieved substantial breadth once vaccination had taken place.

The sample's treatment: 19 received Ad26.COV2.S at low or high dose, single or two shots; roughly 5 received placebo; per-sample allocation not given. At day 63 after the first vaccine or placebo injection, samples were drawn. An adult aged 18-55 years in Boston served as the donor. An Ad26 vector that expressed Wuhan-strain SARS-CoV-2 spike constituted the vaccine. Assay used: immunoSEQ multiplex PCR; TCRdb lists only in-frame clones, some missing. The sample has hundreds of thousands of clones; roughly 90% are singletons. Germline assignment: CDR1 SQVTM and CDR2 ANQGSEA. V was clipped by 6 bases and J by 1 base, with 3 bases between them. The CDR3 is 10 amino acids.

Sequenced material: peripheral blood, taken in a trial of Ad26.COV2.S vaccine versus placebo. This clonotype originated in a person between 18 and 59 years old who received the Ad26.COV2.S COVID-19 vaccine or a placebo. The chain combines TRBV29-1 with TRBJ1-1, with unresolved D. CDR3 amino acids: CSVKNTEAFF. The CDR3 DNA follows: TGCAGCGTGAAGAACACTGAAGCTTTCTTT.